Listed below are T cell receptor beta chains from one sample, sequenced in a study of cytomegalovirus exposure and HLA in healthy donors. The protocol was immunoSEQ multiplex PCR, while the TCRdb copy is restricted to in-frame clones and leaves out a portion. The data contain 150,000 to 200,000 clones, about 80% of them singletons. The source material was PBMCs. The receptors were sampled from a woman in her thirties in good health and CMV-seronegative. The CDR3 runs from the conserved cysteine through the conserved F or W.

CDR3aa	j_gene	v_gene
CATGTGYEQYF	TRBJ2-7	TRBV6-6
CASKNQGSGANGLTF	TRBJ2-6	TRBV27
CASSTGTGVTYEQYF	TRBJ2-7	TRBV6-5
CASSFGGAGISGANVLTF	TRBJ2-6	TRBV28
CASSPTQDTDTQYF	TRBJ2-3	TRBV4-1
CASSLGQGGTEAFF	TRBJ1-1	TRBV27
CATNRGESSGNTIYF	TRBJ1-3	TRBV5-6
CSVEELGHSEQYF	TRBJ2-7	TRBV29-1
CASSPGQGTDEQYF	TRBJ2-7	TRBV5-1
CASSSLQGGDYGYTF	TRBJ1-2	TRBV5-4
CASSHLAGGNGELFF	TRBJ2-2	TRBV4-3
CASRQGAGYGYTF	TRBJ1-2	TRBV2
CAIDRSGSNTEAFF	TRBJ1-1	TRBV10-3
CASSYAQGPGNEQFF	TRBJ2-1	TRBV11-2
CASSLYTGGSYGYTF	TRBJ1-2	TRBV28
CASSQQGAPVYGYTF	TRBJ1-2	TRBV11-3
CASSSGDRIYGYTF	TRBJ1-2	TRBV2
CASSPVRQGTGNTIYF	TRBJ1-3	TRBV5-1
CASRITGGITEAFF	TRBJ1-1	TRBV28
CASAGQGPRGYGYTF	TRBJ1-2	TRBV7-2
CASSPYQETQYF	TRBJ2-5	TRBV5-1
CASSPDRSGNTIYF	TRBJ1-3	TRBV18
CASTRDTSYEQYF	TRBJ2-7	TRBV2
CASSTQQGPANYGYTF	TRBJ1-2	TRBV9
CASSPGQGGGYTF	TRBJ1-2	TRBV11-2
CASSYSRGTYEQYF	TRBJ2-7	TRBV6-6
CATSRGDRLGVSNYEQYF	TRBJ2-7	TRBV15
CASSPSRDQPQHF	TRBJ1-5	TRBV18
CASSPRGGTGVVEQYF	TRBJ2-7	TRBV7-2
CASSQGATSGGETDTQYF	TRBJ2-3	TRBV4-1
CASSYSSGTAYNEQFF	TRBJ2-1	TRBV7-2
CSVEGQVKTDTQYF	TRBJ2-3	TRBV29-1
CASSAGQPGSTDTQYF	TRBJ2-3	TRBV18
CASSQEVQTGTHEQYF	TRBJ2-7	TRBV4-3
CASSLHTGELFF	TRBJ2-2	TRBV19
CASSQWGLAGGTRTDTQYF	TRBJ2-3	TRBV27
CASSVGAVVEETQYF	TRBJ2-5	TRBV9
CASSFGTGVNNEQFF	TRBJ2-1	TRBV5-6
CASSTYSTDTQYF	TRBJ2-3	TRBV11-2
CASSRRSDSYEQYF	TRBJ2-7	TRBV19
CASSRQGPSNTEAFF	TRBJ1-1	TRBV27
CASSLARAYGYTF	TRBJ1-2	TRBV7-9
CASSSTSGRFVDTQYF	TRBJ2-3	TRBV9
CASSYGHDYEQYF	TRBJ2-7	TRBV6-5
CASSPLSGGSNTGELFF	TRBJ2-2	TRBV7-6
CSGGTAGNTIYF	TRBJ1-3	TRBV29-1
CAWSAMDSWLGYGYTF	TRBJ1-2	TRBV30
CASSEGLAGEFDTQYF	TRBJ2-3	TRBV6-4
CASRMTGGHEQYF	TRBJ2-7	TRBV27